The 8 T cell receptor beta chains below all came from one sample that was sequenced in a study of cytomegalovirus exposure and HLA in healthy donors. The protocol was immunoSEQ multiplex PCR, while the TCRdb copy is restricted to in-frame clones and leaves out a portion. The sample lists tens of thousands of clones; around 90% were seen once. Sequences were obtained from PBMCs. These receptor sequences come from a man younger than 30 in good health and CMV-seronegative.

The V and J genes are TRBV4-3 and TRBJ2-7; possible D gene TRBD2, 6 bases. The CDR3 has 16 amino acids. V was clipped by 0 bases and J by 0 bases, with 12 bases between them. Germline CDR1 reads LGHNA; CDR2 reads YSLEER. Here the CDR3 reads CASSQDAGKSSYEQYF. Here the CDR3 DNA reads TGCGCCAGCAGCCAAGATGCGGGAAAAAGCTCCTACGAGCAGTACTTC.

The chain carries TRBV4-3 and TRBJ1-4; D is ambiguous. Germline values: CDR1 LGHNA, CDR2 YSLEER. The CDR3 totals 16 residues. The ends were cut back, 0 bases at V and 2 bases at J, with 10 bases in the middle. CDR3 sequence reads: CASSQDRRGTNEKLFF. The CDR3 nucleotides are TGCGCCAGCAGCCAAGATAGGAGAGGTACTAATGAAAAACTGTTTTTT.

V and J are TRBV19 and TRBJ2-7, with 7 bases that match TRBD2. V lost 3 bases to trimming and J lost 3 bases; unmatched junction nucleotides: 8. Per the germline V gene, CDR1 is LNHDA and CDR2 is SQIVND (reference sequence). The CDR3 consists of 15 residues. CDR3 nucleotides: TGTGCCAGTAGTATCAAAAGGCTAGCGGACTACGAGCAGTACTTC. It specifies CASSIKRLADYEQYF. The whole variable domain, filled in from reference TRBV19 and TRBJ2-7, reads DGGITQSPKYLFRKEGQNVTLSCEQNLNHDAMYWYRQDPGQGLRLIYYSQIVNDFQKGDIAEGYSVSREKKESFPLTVTSAQKNPTAFYLCASSIKRLADYEQYFGPGTRLTVT.

CDR3 loop: CASSLSGLAYNEQFF. CDR3 sequence (DNA): TGTGCCAGCAGCTTATCCGGACTAGCCTACAATGAGCAGTTCTTC. The rearrangement links TRBV7-9 to TRBJ2-1; 7 nucleotides match TRBD2. Germline CDR1 and CDR2: SEHNR and FQNEAQ (reference sequence). J was trimmed by 2 bases and V by 2 bases; bases with no gene match: 3. The CDR3 loop spans 15 amino acids.

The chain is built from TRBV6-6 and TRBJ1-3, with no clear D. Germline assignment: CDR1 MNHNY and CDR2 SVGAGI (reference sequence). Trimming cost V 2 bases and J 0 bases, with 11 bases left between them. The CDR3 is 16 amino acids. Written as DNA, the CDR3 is TGTGCCAGCAGTTACCCAGAAAACCTCTCTGGAAACACCATATATTTT. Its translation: CASSYPENLSGNTIYF.

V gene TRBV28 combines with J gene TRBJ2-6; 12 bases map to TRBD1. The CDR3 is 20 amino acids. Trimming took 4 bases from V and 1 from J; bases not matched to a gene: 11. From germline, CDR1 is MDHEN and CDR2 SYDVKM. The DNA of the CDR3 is TGTGCCAGCAGTTCCGTCCTGGGACAGGGGGCGAGTTCTGGGGCCAACGTCCTGACTTTC. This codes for CASSSVLGQGASSGANVLTF.

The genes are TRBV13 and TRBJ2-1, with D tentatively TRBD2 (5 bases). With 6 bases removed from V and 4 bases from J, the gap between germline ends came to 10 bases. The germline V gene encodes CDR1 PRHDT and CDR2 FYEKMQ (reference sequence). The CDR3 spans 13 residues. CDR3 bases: TGTGCCAGCAGAGCGGAAAAATACAATGAGCAGTTCTTC. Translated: CASRAEKYNEQFF.

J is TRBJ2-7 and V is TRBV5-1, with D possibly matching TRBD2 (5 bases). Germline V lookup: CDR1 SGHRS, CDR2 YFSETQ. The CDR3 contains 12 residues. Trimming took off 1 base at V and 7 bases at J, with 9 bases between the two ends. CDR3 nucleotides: TGCGCCAGCAGCTTGTTTACGGGAGAGCAGTACTTC. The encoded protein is CASSLFTGEQYF.